The present T cell receptor (beta chain) was sequenced within a study of cytomegalovirus exposure and HLA in healthy donors. The V gene end was trimmed by 3 bases and the J gene end by 0 bases; junction bases not matched to a gene: 4. This CDR3 spans 15 amino acids. Germline V CDR1 and CDR2: SNHLY, FYNNEI. Study findings and constraints: Cytomegalovirus-associated status was assigned to about 160 TCR beta chains. Using a false discovery rate of 0.05, a later analysis showed that some 16,000 TCR beta sequences were associated with HLA alleles.

PCR amplification relied on 60 Vbeta primers (plus 13 Jbeta primers). TCRdb's copy holds only in-frame clones and misses some; the assay was immunoSEQ multiplex PCR. The table lists 130,000 or so clones, about two thirds of them singletons. On this clone: Its antigen is unknown.

Sample: PBMCs. The chain recombines TRBV2 with TRBJ1-1, with TRBD1 matching over 7 bases. The TCR comes from a man aged 35-49 years in good health and CMV-seropositive. DNA of the CDR3: TGTGCCAGCAGTGACAGGGGGAGGATGAACACTGAAGCTTTCTTT. Protein product: CASSDRGRMNTEAFF.